This entry is about one TCR beta chain. Looked up from germline, CDR1 is GTSNPN and CDR2 is SVGIG (reference sequence). Trimming left V 0 bases short and J 6 bases short, with 15 bases between. This CDR3 comprises 15 residues. These data are taken from a study of blood T cell repertoires in COVID-19. Study overall: Acute and convalescent COVID-19 specimens originated in the United States, Italy and Spain. PBMCs, B-cell-depleted T cells, or T cells provided the cDNA or gDNA that made up the material.

Profiled with immunoSEQ multiplex PCR; TCRdb holds only in-frame clones, not every one. The data contain around 180,000 clones, around 87% of them singletons. Sequencing used peripheral blood. The origin of this receptor is a woman in her 30s with active or convalescent COVID-19. The chain joins TRBV30 to TRBJ1-5; weak D call: TRBD1 (6 bases). In nucleotides, the CDR3 is TGTGCCTGGAGTGTATTAGGGGGGGCGGGTCAGCCCCAGCATTTT. As protein: CAWSVLGGAGQPQHF.